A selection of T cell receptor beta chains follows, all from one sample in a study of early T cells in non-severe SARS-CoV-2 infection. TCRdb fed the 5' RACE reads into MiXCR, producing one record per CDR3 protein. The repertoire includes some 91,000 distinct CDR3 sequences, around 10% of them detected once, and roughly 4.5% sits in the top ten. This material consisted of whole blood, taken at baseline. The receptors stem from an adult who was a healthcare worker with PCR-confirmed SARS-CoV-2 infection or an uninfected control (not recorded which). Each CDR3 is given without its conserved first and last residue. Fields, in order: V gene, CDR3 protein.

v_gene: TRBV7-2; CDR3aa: ASSSRTIYNEQF
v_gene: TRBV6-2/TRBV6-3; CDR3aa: ASSYAYRGPGNQPQH
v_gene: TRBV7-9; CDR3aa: ASNPTLQNTGELF
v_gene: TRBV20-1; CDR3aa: SARRQTGDTEAF
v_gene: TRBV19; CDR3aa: ASSMGHSRFNYGYT
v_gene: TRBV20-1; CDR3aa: SAMTGGGSETQY
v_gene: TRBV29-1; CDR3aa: SVVLTGGKTEAF
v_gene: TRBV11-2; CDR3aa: ASTQEREIDTQY
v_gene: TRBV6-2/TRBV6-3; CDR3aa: ASISRTSAIYEQY
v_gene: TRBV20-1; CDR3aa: SARDPGVTYEQY
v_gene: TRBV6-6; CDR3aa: ASTQDRAYEKLF